This T cell receptor (beta chain) was observed in a study of blood T cell repertoires in COVID-19. Study overall: T cells, B-cell-depleted T cells, or PBMCs supplied cDNA or gDNA.

Assay: immunoSEQ multiplex PCR; the TCRdb copy retains only in-frame clones and omits some. Among approximately 290,000 clones listed, roughly nine tenths were seen once. This CDR3 has 12 residues. CDR1 MNHNY and CDR2 SVGAGI come from the germline V gene (reference sequence). V was clipped by 7 bases and J by 6 bases; unmatched bases: 2. The sample taken for sequencing was peripheral blood. The clonotype was recovered from a woman aged 30 to 39 with COVID-19, enrolled during active disease. The chain carries TRBV6-6 and TRBJ1-2; TRBD1 agrees at 10 bases. CDR3 loop: CASNDRGHGYTF. The CDR3 DNA is TGTGCCAGCAACGACAGGGGGCATGGCTACACCTTC.